This T cell receptor beta chain appears in the sequencing data of a study of regulatory T cells in long-lasting Graves disease. V lost 3 bases, J lost 4 bases, and 9 bases lay in between. Looked up from germline, CDR1 is LNHDA and CDR2 is SQIVND (reference sequence). The CDR3 consists of 13 residues. The time point here: persistent/refractory GD, antithyroid drugs over 5 years with positive TRAb. RNA isolated from PBMCs was used to make the TCR library. Both iRepertoire HTBI primers and Arm-PCR of CDR3 regions were used to build the TCR beta libraries. From the multiplex PCR reads, TCRdb called clonotypes with MiXCR, one entry per CDR3 protein. The data hold over 650,000 distinct CDR3 sequences, with 25% to 35% observed a single time.

This TCR derives from a female donor with Graves disease. V usage is TRBV19 and J usage is TRBJ1-2; D remains ambiguous. This sample comprised peripheral blood mononuclear cells (PBMCs), obtained when the disease was refractory, from a patient treated with antithyroid drugs. The chain's CDR3 is CASSIEVGYGYTF. CDR3 DNA sequence: TGTGCCAGTAGTATCGAGGTGGGCTATGGCTACACCTTC.